The T cell receptor (beta chain) described here comes from a study of T cell responses to AZD1222 COVID-19 vaccine. Study results and caveats: No repertoire was sampled before or during the peak T cell response, only after it. With two AZD1222 doses given, Spike-specific TCR breadth and depth both rose.

To note about this clone: Antigen: not known.

Here immunoSEQ multiplex PCR was the method, and the copy in TCRdb shows in-frame clones only, minus some. This table has roughly 200,000 clones, around 88% appearing once. This clonotype originated in an adult in good health. The sequencing used peripheral blood, collected on day 0 of AZD1222 vaccination.

This CDR3 is CASTEPGRARPNEQFF. In nucleotides, the CDR3 is TGTGCCAGCACCGAACCCGGGAGGGCAAGGCCTAATGAGCAGTTCTTC. The chain recombines TRBV28 with TRBJ2-1; 8 bases align to TRBD2. V shed 7 bases and J 7 bases; nucleotides not matched to a gene: 15. The CDR3 has 16 amino acids. The V gene's germline CDR1 is MDHEN and CDR2 SYDVKM. Drawing the rest from reference TRBV28 and TRBJ2-1, the complete variable domain is DVKVTQSSRYLVKRTGEKVFLECVQDMDHENMFWYRQDPGLGLRLIYFSYDVKMKEKGDIPEGYSVSREKKERFSLILESASTNQTSMYLCASTEPGRARPNEQFFGPGTRLTVL.